What follows are 15 T cell receptor beta chains derived from one specimen sequenced in a study of identifying expanded T cells in peripheral blood. Repertoires were generated with immunoSEQ multiplex PCR, while TCRdb's copy carries only in-frame clones and drops some. This table has about 82,000 clones, 70% to 90% appearing once. The material sequenced was blood. The origin of the receptors is a person between 18 and 75 years old in good health.

This sequence joins TRBV6-1 and TRBJ2-4, with D hard to call. Trimming stripped 2 bases from V and 0 bases from J, with 5 bases between. This CDR3 is 14 amino acids long. The germline V gene has CDR1 MNHNS and CDR2 SASEGT. The CDR3 is CASSETRAKNIQYF. CDR3 in DNA: TGTGCCAGCAGTGAAACCCGAGCCAAAAACATTCAGTACTTC.

V usage is TRBV18 and J usage is TRBJ1-3; D is perhaps TRBD1 (5 bases). Trimming cost V 3 bases and J 9 bases, with 15 bases left between them. The germline gives CDR1 KGHSH, CDR2 LQKENI. The CDR3 is made up of 14 amino acids. CDR3 sequence reads: CASSPGTARSTIYF. The CDR3 nucleotides read TGTGCCAGCTCACCCGGGACCGCCAGGAGCACCATATATTTT.

CDR3 sequence reads: CSAPRLDTQYF. The CDR3 DNA is TGCAGCGCCCCCCGTTTAGATACGCAGTATTTT. The rearrangement uses TRBV29-1 and TRBJ2-3; D unclear. With 7 bases removed from V and 5 bases from J, the gap between germline ends came to 10 bases. The germline V gene has CDR1 SQVTM and CDR2 ANQGSEA. The length of the CDR3 is 11 residues.

The rearrangement links TRBV5-1 to TRBJ2-1; 9 bases are a match to TRBD1. The CDR3 length is 15 residues. V lost 0 bases, J lost 6 bases, and 4 bases stayed unmatched. Germline-derived CDR1 and CDR2 are SGHRS and YFSETQ. CDR3: CASSLGDRDLNEQFF. The CDR3 DNA reads TGCGCCAGCAGCTTGGGGGACAGGGATCTCAATGAGCAGTTCTTC.

On this clone itself: The sample carries other DNA sequences with the same CDR3. The chain couples TRBV15 to TRBJ1-2; D possibly corresponds to TRBD1 (5 bases). The V gene's germline CDR1 is LNHNV and CDR2 YYDKDF (reference sequence). Deletions cut 6 bases from V and 1 base from J, with 18 bases between. The CDR3 is made up of 16 amino acids. CDR3 nucleotides: TGTGCCACCAGTACCTACCGGGACCGCGGTAACTATGGCTACACCTTC. Translated: CATSTYRDRGNYGYTF.

The V gene is TRBV5-1, the J gene TRBJ2-5; D gene unclear. CDR3 length: 15 amino acids. Trimming shortened V by 1 base and J by 2 bases, and 12 bases separated the two germline ends. Germline lookup yields CDR1 SGHRS and CDR2 YFSETQ. The CDR3 loop is CASSLQVTSQETQYF. The CDR3 DNA follows: TGCGCCAGCAGCTTGCAGGTCACATCTCAAGAGACCCAGTACTTC. The full variable domain, its missing parts supplied by reference TRBV5-1 and TRBJ2-5, is KAGVTQTPRYLIKTRGQQVTLSCSPISGHRSVSWYQQTPGQGLQFLFEYFSETQRNKGNFPGRFSGRQFSNSRSEMNVSTLELGDSALYLCASSLQVTSQETQYFGPGTRLLVL.

This clone was recorded once. The chain employs TRBV5-1 and TRBJ2-1, with D perhaps TRBD1 or TRBD2 (5 bases each). CDR1 is SGHRS, CDR2 YFSETQ, per germline. V was shortened by 7 bases and J by 7 bases, with 15 bases between the two germline ends. CDR3 length: 13 amino acids. The CDR3 DNA sequence: TGCGCCAGCGGAGAGTGGGGGTTGAATGAGCAGTTCTTC. Translating it yields CASGEWGLNEQFF.

The chain links TRBV18 to TRBJ1-1; no firm D call. Trimming pared 1 base from V and 8 bases from J, leaving 14 bases between. Germline CDR1 reads KGHSH; CDR2 reads LQKENI. The CDR3 is 14 amino acids. CDR3 sequence reads: CASSPQSRRGEAFF. CDR3 DNA: TGTGCCAGCTCACCACAGTCGCGGCGAGGAGAAGCTTTCTTT.

The rearrangement links TRBV30 to TRBJ1-1, with D unresolved. Germline loops: CDR1 GTSNPN, CDR2 SVGIG (reference sequence). V was pared by 3 bases and J by 10 bases, with 12 bases between. This CDR3 is built from 11 residues. The CDR3 here is CAWRPAIGAFF. CDR3 nucleotides: TGTGCCTGGAGGCCCGCTATCGGAGCTTTCTTT.

This clone turned up a few times. V is TRBV4-3 and J is TRBJ2-1; D remains unclear. The CDR3 is 16 amino acids. Germline V CDR1 and CDR2: LGHNA, YSLEER. The V gene lost 0 bases and the J gene lost 1 base, with 10 bases spanning the gap. This CDR3 is CASSQEHSSSYNEQFF. The CDR3 DNA reads TGCGCCAGCAGCCAAGAACACAGCTCATCCTACAATGAGCAGTTCTTC.

This chain connects TRBV10-2 to TRBJ1-1; no firm D call. V was shortened by 3 bases and J by 1 base, with 9 bases between the two germline ends. The germline CDR1 and CDR2 sequences are WSHSY and SAAADI. The CDR3 totals 14 residues. Here the CDR3 reads CASSEVVGNTEAFF. CDR3 nucleotides: TGCGCCAGCAGTGAAGTTGTAGGGAACACTGAAGCTTTCTTT.

The rearrangement links TRBV7-3 to TRBJ1-2, with no clear D. The length of the CDR3 is 9 residues. Germline V CDR1 and CDR2: SGHTA, FQGTGA. The V end lost 5 bases, the J end lost 8 bases, and 3 bases lay between the germline ends. The CDR3 bases are TGTGCCAGCAGCCGGGGCTACACCTTC. Residues: CASSRGYTF.

The CDR3: CASSVSPAGESPLHF. CDR3 sequence (DNA): TGTGCCAGCAGCGTATCCCCCGCTGGGGAATCACCCCTCCACTTT. This rearrangement joins TRBV9 to TRBJ1-6; D is ambiguous. Germline loops: CDR1 SGDLS, CDR2 YYNGEE. This CDR3 region has 15 residues. Trimming took 1 base from V and 10 from J, leaving 15 bases between them.

V is TRBV19 and J is TRBJ2-5; no firm D call. This CDR3 spans 15 amino acids. The V gene lost 6 bases and the J gene lost 4 bases, with 18 bases spanning the gap. Germline V gives CDR1 LNHDA, CDR2 SQIVND (reference sequence). Written as DNA, the CDR3 is TGTGCCAGTAGCCAGATGGTCCCTCCGGTAGAGACCCAGTACTTC. This codes for CASSQMVPPVETQYF.

The rearrangement joins TRBV6-1 to TRBJ1-6, with no clear D. V was clipped by 2 bases and J by 10 bases, with 9 bases between them. From germline, CDR1 is MNHNS and CDR2 SASEGT. This CDR3 has 13 amino acids. CDR3 bases: TGTGCCAGCAGTGAAATGGGCATATCACCCCTCCACTTT. It is translated as CASSEMGISPLHF.